This T cell receptor beta chain was recorded in a study of blood T cells in healthy people across ages. Overall study results and limits: Naive and antigen-experienced cells could not be conclusively compared, given unsorted PBMCs.

As concerns this clonotype: Its target is unknown.

Next came a second PCR, run for about 7 to 12 cycles, which used a sample-barcoded 5' primer along with a J-beta primer mix. TCRdb analysed the 5' RACE reads with MiXCR anew, one entry per CDR3 protein. The sample yields 1 million or so distinct CDR3 sequences, 40% to 45% seen once. Trimming shortened V by 2 bases and J by 2 bases, and 10 bases separated the two germline ends. The V gene's germline CDR1 is SGHTA and CDR2 FQGNSA. The CDR3 runs 14 residues. This receptor was obtained from a woman aged 55 to 70 in good health. This sequence joins TRBV7-2 and TRBJ2-7; possible D gene TRBD2, 6 bases. Material: blood. The CDR3, as DNA: TGTGCCAGCAGCTTAATGGGAGGCCCCTACGAGCAGTACTTC. As protein: CASSLMGGPYEQYF. Variable domain in full (rest from reference TRBV7-2 and TRBJ2-7): GAGVSQSPSNKVTEKGKDVELRCDPISGHTALYWYRQSLGQGLEFLIYFQGNSAPDKSGLPSDRFSAERTGGSVSTLTIQRTQQEDSAVYLCASSLMGGPYEQYFGPGTRLTVT.